The present TCR beta chain was sequenced within a study of cytomegalovirus exposure and HLA in healthy donors. The CDR3 runs to 15 residues. The germline CDR1 and CDR2 sequences are LNHDA and SQIVND (reference sequence). With 8 bases removed from V and 0 bases from J, the gap between germline ends came to 14 bases. Vbeta (60) and Jbeta (13) primers were used in the PCR. Some clones are missing from TCRdb's copy, which holds only in-frame ones; the method was immunoSEQ multiplex PCR. The table has some 120,000 clones, roughly 63% seen once. The table lists this clone with a few counts. This sequence joins TRBV19 and TRBJ2-1; D might be TRBD2 (5 bases). The sample consisted of PBMCs. The sequence was collected from a man under 40 in good health and CMV-seropositive. This CDR3 is CASGIAISSYNEQFF. The CDR3, as DNA: TGTGCCAGTGGCATAGCGATCAGCTCCTACAATGAGCAGTTCTTC.